The 19 T cell receptor beta chains below were found in one sample sequenced in a study of shared clonotypes between healthy human individuals. Generated by immunoSEQ multiplex PCR, the TCRdb table keeps only in-frame clones and is missing some. The sample includes 2 million to 2.5 million clones, 95% of them seen just once. Sequenced input: naive CD4+ T cells sorted from blood. Subset here: CD45RA+ positively selected. The receptors stem from a man between 18 and 29 years old in good health.

As concerns this clone: Other nucleotide sequences from this sample produce the same CDR3. The J gene is TRBJ2-5, the V gene TRBV7-2; 8 positions agree with TRBD1. Losses at the gene ends were 0 bases for V and 4 bases for J; bases not matched to a gene: 7. This CDR3 has 16 residues. Germline assignment: CDR1 SGHTA and CDR2 FQGNSA. The CDR3, as DNA: TGTGCCAGCAGCTTAGCCCGCGGACAGGGAGGAGAGACCCAGTACTTC. This sequence encodes CASSLARGQGGETQYF.

The chain uses TRBV2 and TRBJ1-1; no definite D call. V lost 0 bases and J lost 1, with 15 bases in between. The CDR3 spans 17 residues. Germline V lookup: CDR1 SNHLY, CDR2 FYNNEI. The CDR3 loop is CASSEALWDPKNTEAFF. Here the CDR3 DNA reads TGTGCCAGCAGTGAAGCGCTTTGGGATCCGAAGAACACTGAAGCTTTCTTT. The full variable domain, its missing parts supplied by reference TRBV2 and TRBJ1-1, is EPEVTQTPSHQVTQMGQEVILRCVPISNHLYFYWYRQILGQKVEFLVSFYNNEISEKSEIFDDQFSVERPDGSNFTLKIRSTKLEDSAMYFCASSEALWDPKNTEAFFGQGTRLTVV.

The CDR3 coding sequence is TGTGCCTGGAGCCCGATAGCAACTAATGAAAAACTGTTTTTT. Translating gives CAWSPIATNEKLFF. The V and J genes are TRBV30 and TRBJ1-4; D not certain. The CDR3 sequence is 14 residues long. Looked up from germline, CDR1 is GTSNPN and CDR2 is SVGIG (reference sequence). V lost 3 bases and J lost 0, with 8 bases in between.

Details on this clone: At the DNA level, this CDR3 is encoded by other sequences in the same sample as well. This chain uses TRBV19 with TRBJ2-2; D gene unclear. Germline values: CDR1 LNHDA, CDR2 SQIVND (reference sequence). The V end was cut by 4 bases, the J end by 0 bases, with 3 bases between. The CDR3 loop spans 13 amino acids. The CDR3 coding sequence is TGTGCCAGTAGTAAGACGAACACCGGGGAGCTGTTTTTT. Protein product: CASSKTNTGELFF.

This clone was seen a single time. The CDR3 loop is CASSLGTGHNYGYTF. DNA for the CDR3: TGCGCCAGCAGCTTGGGGACAGGACATAACTATGGCTACACCTTC. The chain uses TRBV5-1 and TRBJ1-2; TRBD1 agrees at 7 bases. CDR3 length equals 15 residues. Germline V CDR1 and CDR2: SGHRS, YFSETQ. Trimming at V came to 0 bases and at J to 1 base, leaving 3 bases not matched to a gene.

The chain is built from TRBV4-2 and TRBJ2-2; no definite D call. Germline lookup yields CDR1 LGHNA and CDR2 YNFKEQ. This CDR3 has 12 amino acids. V lost 0 bases and J 6 bases, leaving 2 bases between the germline ends. The CDR3 DNA reads TGTGCCAGCAGCCAAGAGTCCGGGGAGCTGTTTTTT. It specifies CASSQESGELFF.

The genes are TRBV5-6 and TRBJ2-7, with a tentative D call TRBD2 (7 bases). The CDR3 consists of 16 residues. The V end was cut by 3 bases, the J end by 2 bases, with 18 bases between. Germline V gene lookup returns CDR1 SGHDT and CDR2 YYEEEE. The CDR3: CASSSEGEGRPYEQYF. In DNA, the CDR3 is TGTGCCAGCAGCTCGGAGGGGGAGGGACGACCCTACGAGCAGTACTTC. Complete variable domain (other parts from reference TRBV5-6 and TRBJ2-7): DAGVTQSPTHLIKTRGQQVTLRCSPKSGHDTVSWYQQALGQGPQFIFQYYEEEERQRGNFPDRFSGHQFPNYSSELNVNALLLGDSALYLCASSSEGEGRPYEQYFGPGTRLTVT.

The chain employs TRBV7-2 and TRBJ1-1, with D perhaps TRBD1 (5 bases). V shed 5 bases and J shed 10 bases, with 17 bases lying between them. Germline values: CDR1 SGHTA, CDR2 FQGNSA. This CDR3 region has 13 residues. CDR3 sequence: CASSPRQNPRAFF. The CDR3 nucleotides are TGTGCCAGCAGCCCGCGACAGAATCCAAGAGCTTTCTTT.

With respect to this clone: The sample contains more than one DNA sequence encoding this CDR3. V is TRBV6-5 and J is TRBJ2-1; no clear D gene. Germline V gene data show CDR1 as MNHEY and CDR2 as SVGAGI. This CDR3 comprises 11 residues. Trimming cost V 6 bases and J 4 bases, with 4 bases left between them. CDR3 sequence: CASRGYNEQFF. The CDR3 DNA sequence: TGTGCCAGCAGGGGATACAATGAGCAGTTCTTC.

This clone was recorded once. The chain links TRBV6-1 to TRBJ2-1; tentatively, D is TRBD2 (5 bases). V gave up 7 bases and J gave up 7 bases, with 20 bases separating them. CDR3 size: 15 residues. Looked up from germline, CDR1 is MNHNS and CDR2 is SASEGT. CDR3 nucleotide sequence: TGTGCCAGCAAATGGAGTAGCCTAGCCAGGAATGAGCAGTTCTTC. The encoded protein is CASKWSSLARNEQFF.

In the case of this clone: With a much larger clone just one base away, this may be a read error. The J gene is TRBJ2-7, the V gene TRBV10-1; the match to TRBD2 covers 7 bases. The CDR3 is made up of 14 amino acids. Germline CDR1 WNHNN, CDR2 SYGVQD (reference sequence). As DNA, the CDR3 is TGCGCCGGCAGTTCAAGCGGGGAAGCCTACGAGCAGTACTTC. Encoded protein: CAGSSSGEAYEQYF.

This chain joins TRBV5-1 and TRBJ1-6, with D possibly TRBD1 on 5 matching bases. This CDR3 spans 15 amino acids. The germline V and J ends were trimmed by 0 bases and 9 bases, with 13 bases remaining between them. Germline assignment: CDR1 SGHRS and CDR2 YFSETQ. The CDR3: CASSLVGRERSPLHF. The CDR3 nucleotides read TGCGCCAGCAGCTTGGTGGGCAGGGAACGTTCACCCCTCCACTTT.

The chain couples TRBV5-1 to TRBJ1-1; D is uncertain. V shed 0 bases and J shed 5 bases, with 8 bases lying between them. The germline V gene has CDR1 SGHRS and CDR2 YFSETQ. The CDR3 consists of 13 residues. In DNA, the CDR3 is TGCGCCAGCAGCTTGGAGTTTGGGACTGAAGCTTTCTTT. Encoded protein: CASSLEFGTEAFF.

This rearrangement joins TRBV19 to TRBJ1-3, with 10 bases fitting TRBD1. The length of the CDR3 is 16 residues. V shed 4 bases and J 2 bases; nucleotides not matched to a gene: 5. The germline V gene encodes CDR1 LNHDA and CDR2 SQIVND (reference sequence). CDR3 nucleotides: TGTGCCAGTAGTAGGACAGGGGGGCGCGCTGGAAACACCATATATTTT. Encoded protein: CASSRTGGRAGNTIYF.

This sequence joins TRBV5-1 and TRBJ2-1; TRBD2 matches 9 bases. The CDR3 has 16 amino acids. In germline, CDR1 is SGHRS, CDR2 YFSETQ. V trimming: 4 bases; J trimming: 3 bases; junction bases outside the gene matches: 8. DNA for the CDR3: TGCGCCAGCAGCCCCGATAGCGGGGGAAACTACAATGAGCAGTTCTTC. It is translated as CASSPDSGGNYNEQFF. Filled out from reference TRBV5-1 and TRBJ2-1, the complete variable domain reads KAGVTQTPRYLIKTRGQQVTLSCSPISGHRSVSWYQQTPGQGLQFLFEYFSETQRNKGNFPGRFSGRQFSNSRSEMNVSTLELGDSALYLCASSPDSGGNYNEQFFGPGTRLTVL.

The chain recombines TRBV19 with TRBJ2-7; no definite D call. Germline loops: CDR1 LNHDA, CDR2 SQIVND (reference sequence). CDR3 length: 15 residues. V was trimmed by 0 bases and J by 4 bases, leaving 13 bases between them. The CDR3 protein is CASSIDRGSGYEQYF. The CDR3 coding sequence is TGTGCCAGTAGTATAGATCGAGGATCTGGGTACGAGCAGTACTTC.

The chain is built from TRBV11-2 and TRBJ2-3, with D tentatively TRBD2 (5 bases). In germline, CDR1 is SGHAT, CDR2 FQNNGV. V was shortened by 5 bases and J by 0 bases, with 12 bases between the two germline ends. CDR3 length: 15 amino acids. CDR3 sequence (DNA): TGTGCCAGCAGCCCTATAGCGACTAGCACAGATACGCAGTATTTT. It encodes CASSPIATSTDTQYF. The full variable domain, in which reference TRBV11-2 and TRBJ2-3 provide the parts outside the CDR3, is EAGVAQSPRYKIIEKRQSVAFWCNPISGHATLYWYQQILGQGPKLLIQFQNNGVVDDSQLPKDRFSAERLKGVDSTLKIQPAKLEDSAVYLCASSPIATSTDTQYFGPGTRLTVL.

The rearrangement links TRBV28 to TRBJ1-5, with D unclear. Germline values: CDR1 MDHEN, CDR2 SYDVKM. V lost 2 bases, J lost 1 base, and 9 bases lay in between. The CDR3 extends over 15 amino acids. The CDR3 nucleotides are TGTGCCAGCAGTTTACTGGGTTCGAGCAATCAGCCCCAGCATTTT. It codes for CASSLLGSSNQPQHF.

The chain is built from TRBV4-1 and TRBJ1-5; the D is unclear. The CDR3 sequence is 16 residues long. In germline, CDR1 is MGHRA, CDR2 YSYEKL. The V and J ends lost 1 base and 2 bases respectively, with 12 bases between them. CDR3 protein: CASSQVRGIGNQPQHF. Written as DNA, the CDR3 is TGCGCCAGCAGCCAAGTACGGGGAATTGGCAATCAGCCCCAGCATTTT.